These 11 T cell receptor beta chains were sequenced from one sample in a study of T cells in Graves' hyperthyroidism and ophthalmopathy. The investigators amplified TCR beta CDR3 regions from RNA transcripts. The HTBI set primed first-round TCR CDR3 RT-PCR. TCRdb used MiXCR to reprocess the multiplex PCR reads, holding one entry per CDR3 protein. Of about 350,000 distinct CDR3 sequences listed, 15% to 20% are singletons. The sample was blood. These receptors were taken from a woman aged 40 to 50 with Graves' ophthalmopathy.

This clonotype occurred many times. V gene TRBV2 combines with J gene TRBJ2-7; D might be TRBD1 (5 bases). The CDR3 spans 13 residues. Per the germline V gene, CDR1 is SNHLY and CDR2 is FYNNEI. The germline V and J ends were trimmed by 5 bases and 1 base, with 9 bases remaining between them. The CDR3 loop is CASSLRQSYEQYF. The CDR3, as DNA: TGTGCCAGCAGTCTCCGACAGTCCTACGAGCAGTACTTC.

This clonotype was seen at least ten times. The chain has TRBV29-1 and TRBJ2-4, with TRBD2 matching over 9 bases. Germline V gene sequence: CDR1 SQVTM, CDR2 ANQGSEA. Trimming at V came to 2 bases and at J to 6 bases, leaving 11 bases not matched to a gene. The CDR3 contains 16 residues. The CDR3 reads CSVETDLSGSRNIQYF. The CDR3 DNA reads as TGCAGCGTTGAAACCGACCTTAGCGGGAGTCGAAACATTCAGTACTTC.

This clonotype showed up many times. The V and J genes are TRBV27 and TRBJ1-1; no reliable D call. Germline CDR1 reads MNHEY; CDR2 reads SMNVEV (reference sequence). The ends were cut back, 7 bases at V and 0 bases at J, with 27 bases in the middle. This CDR3 comprises 19 residues. The CDR3 nucleotides are TGTGCCAGCATTTGGGTCGGGCCGAGTGGCCTGTCAATGAACACTGAAGCTTTCTTT. Translating gives CASIWVGPSGLSMNTEAFF.

This clonotype was detected many times. This sequence joins TRBV28 and TRBJ1-5; D ambiguous. Trimming left V 5 bases short and J 0 bases short, with 8 bases between. The CDR3 is made up of 14 amino acids. Germline V lookup: CDR1 MDHEN, CDR2 SYDVKM. CDR3 region: CASSLDHSNQPQHF. CDR3 nucleotide sequence: TGTGCCAGCAGTCTAGATCATAGCAATCAGCCCCAGCATTTT. The whole variable domain, remainder taken from reference TRBV28 and TRBJ1-5, is DVKVTQSSRYLVKRTGEKVFLECVQDMDHENMFWYRQDPGLGLRLIYFSYDVKMKEKGDIPEGYSVSREKKERFSLILESASTNQTSMYLCASSLDHSNQPQHFGDGTRLSIL.

This clonotype was detected many times. The rearrangement joins TRBV7-2 to TRBJ2-2; D gene uncertain. V shed 3 bases and J shed 3 bases, with 5 bases lying between them. The CDR3 is 13 residues long. Germline assignment: CDR1 SGHTA and CDR2 FQGNSA. CDR3 nucleotide sequence: TGTGCCAGCAGCTTCCCGTACACCGGGGAGCTGTTTTTT. Protein: CASSFPYTGELFF.

This clonotype is labeled medium-sized. The gene calls are TRBV30 and TRBJ1-2; 7 bases are a match to TRBD1. The CDR3 is made up of 14 amino acids. CDR1 and CDR2 from the germline V gene are GTSNPN and SVGIG (reference sequence). J was trimmed by 1 base and V by 4 bases; bases with no gene match: 6. CDR3 sequence: CAWTGQSNNYGYTF. CDR3 nucleotides: TGTGCCTGGACGGGACAGAGTAATAACTATGGCTACACCTTC.

This clonotype was seen more than once but under ten times. The V call is TRBV5-1, the J call TRBJ2-5; D not resolved. The CDR3 length is 13 residues. CDR1 SGHRS and CDR2 YFSETQ come from the germline V gene. V lost 0 bases and J 7 bases, leaving 10 bases between the germline ends. The CDR3 DNA reads as TGCGCCAGCAGCTTGGAGGGCCGCGGGACCCAGTACTTC. Translating it yields CASSLEGRGTQYF.

In its sample, this clonotype was seen many times. The CDR3 coding sequence is TGTGCCAGCAATACCGGGAGTCAGCCCCAGCATTTT. Translation: CASNTGSQPQHF. The rearrangement uses TRBV28 and TRBJ1-5; D gene uncertain. This CDR3 is built from 12 residues. The V end lost 7 bases, the J end lost 6 bases, and 10 bases lay between the germline ends. The germline V gene encodes CDR1 MDHEN and CDR2 SYDVKM.

The chain has TRBV29-1 and TRBJ2-7; perhaps TRBD2 as D (5 bases). Trimming stripped 8 bases from V and 5 bases from J, with 16 bases between. This CDR3 has 12 residues. Germline V gives CDR1 SQVTM, CDR2 ANQGSEA. In DNA form, the CDR3 reads TGCAGCACCCTTGAGGGTCCCAACGAGCAGTACTTC. Translated: CSTLEGPNEQYF.

This clonotype was seen at least ten times. The rearrangement links TRBV6-5 to TRBJ2-7; TRBD2 agrees at 10 bases. This CDR3 contains 16 residues. Germline trimming cut 2 bases from V and 5 bases from J; bases unmatched to any gene: 9. CDR1 and CDR2 from the germline V gene are MNHEY and SVGAGI. CDR3 nucleotide sequence: TGTGCCAGCAGTTACCTCTTTAGCGGGAGGAACAACGAGCAGTACTTC. Protein: CASSYLFSGRNNEQYF.

Ten or more counts support this clonotype. The chain combines TRBV6-5 with TRBJ2-7; the match to TRBD2 covers 7 bases. V shed 8 bases and J 0 bases; nucleotides not matched to a gene: 10. Germline-derived CDR1 and CDR2 are MNHEY and SVGAGI. The CDR3 length is 15 residues. CDR3 sequence: CASGRAGSSSYEQYF. For the CDR3, the DNA is TGTGCCAGCGGACGAGCGGGAAGTAGCTCCTACGAGCAGTACTTC.